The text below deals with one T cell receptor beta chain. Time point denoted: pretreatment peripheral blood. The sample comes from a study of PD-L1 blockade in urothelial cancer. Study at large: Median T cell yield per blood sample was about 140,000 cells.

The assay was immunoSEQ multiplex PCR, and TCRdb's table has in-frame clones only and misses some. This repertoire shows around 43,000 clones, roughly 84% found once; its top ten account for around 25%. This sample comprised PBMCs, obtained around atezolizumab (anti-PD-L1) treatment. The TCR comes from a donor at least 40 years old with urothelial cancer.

The CDR3, as DNA: TGCGCCAGCAGCTCTGGGTCGGGGCAAGAGACCCAGTACTTC. Its translation is CASSSGSGQETQYF. The V and J genes are TRBV5-1 and TRBJ2-5; D may be TRBD2 (5 bases). Germline lookup yields CDR1 SGHRS and CDR2 YFSETQ. Between the trimmed V and J ends, which lost 3 bases and 2 bases, there was a span of 11 bases. The CDR3 loop spans 14 amino acids.